This T cell receptor beta chain was sequenced for a study of T-cell reconstitution after alpha-beta-depleted transplantation in children. Findings and limits, study-wide: Several hundred rapidly expanded clones from non-depleted graft cells reportedly supplied alpha-beta T cells about two months post-transplant. Recipient T cells and thymic progenitors that survived gave rise to the high TCRbeta diversity observed at day 60 in some patients. A year post-transplant, T-cell counts and diversity derived mostly from newly produced T cells.

Per the germline V gene, CDR1 is SGHRS and CDR2 is YFSETQ. CDR3 length: 14 amino acids. V dropped 0 bases and J dropped 5 bases, with 11 bases sitting between them. This clonotype was recorded many times. Its antigen is as yet unknown. During its preparation, the TCRbeta library received unique molecular identifiers. TCRdb used MiXCR to reprocess the PCR reads, holding one entry per CDR3 protein. Of around 270,000 distinct CDR3 sequences in the sample, 6% to 10% were seen once. This TCR came from a female patient younger than 10 who had a stem cell transplant for Fanconi anemia, so the T cells may come from the graft donor. The starting material was peripheral blood, obtained 360 days after TCRalphabeta/CD19-depleted stem cell transplant. V usage is TRBV5-1 and J usage is TRBJ2-5, with a weak D call TRBD1 (5 bases). CDR3 sequence: CASSLGSRAETQYF. The DNA for the CDR3 is TGCGCCAGCAGCTTGGGATCCAGGGCGGAGACCCAGTACTTC.